This entry describes one T cell receptor (beta chain). These data originate in a study of neoadjuvant anti-PD-1 for oral cavity cancer. Background on the study: Nivolumab at 3 mg/kg was mostly given biweekly, three to four doses, pre-surgery.

Here immunoSEQ multiplex PCR was the method, and the copy in TCRdb shows in-frame clones only, minus some. The data hold 75,000 to 100,000 clones, with about 80% observed a single time. Germline CDR1 is GTSNPN and CDR2 is SVGIG (reference sequence). The CDR3 is 15 residues long. The V segment lost 3 bases and the J segment 4 bases; nucleotides outside the gene matches: 11. The input for sequencing was PBMCs, taken before nivolumab (anti-PD-1) treatment. The TCR sequence derives from a person aged 40 to 85 with oral cavity squamous cell carcinoma. The V and J genes are TRBV30 and TRBJ1-2, with TRBD1 matching over 7 bases. The CDR3 spells CAWSPGQTQLYGYTF. The CDR3 DNA reads as TGTGCCTGGAGCCCGGGACAGACTCAACTCTATGGCTACACCTTC. The full variable domain, rest sourced from reference TRBV30 and TRBJ1-2, is SQTIHQWPATLVQPVGSPLSLECTVEGTSNPNLYWYRQAAGRGLQLLFYSVGIGQISSEVPQNLSASRPQDRQFILSSKKLLLSDSGFYLCAWSPGQTQLYGYTFGSGTRLTVV.